Presented here are 27 T cell receptor beta chains from one specimen sequenced in a study of cytomegalovirus exposure and HLA in healthy donors. In the PCR, 60 Vbeta and 13 Jbeta primers were used. The table came from immunoSEQ multiplex PCR; TCRdb's copy has only in-frame clones and leaves some out. The sample lists approximately 56,000 clones, 55% to 80% seen once, with less than 25% in the top ten. Sequenced material: PBMCs. All receptors derive from a woman in her forties or fifties in good health and CMV-seropositive.

The rearrangement uses TRBV5-1 and TRBJ2-7; D is unresolved. Germline CDR1 and CDR2: SGHRS and YFSETQ. The CDR3 loop spans 13 amino acids. V gave up 4 bases and J gave up 2 bases, with 10 bases separating them. This chain's CDR3 is CASSGTNTYEQYF. The CDR3, as DNA: TGCGCCAGCAGCGGCACTAACACCTACGAGCAGTACTTC.

The chain uses TRBV27 and TRBJ2-5; TRBD1 matches at 7 bases. This CDR3 is 14 amino acids long. With V trimmed by 5 bases and J by 8 bases, 11 bases remained unmatched. Germline V CDR1 and CDR2: MNHEY, SMNVEV (reference sequence). CDR3 sequence: CASSPEGGAYTQYF. For the CDR3, the DNA is TGTGCCAGCAGTCCGGAAGGGGGCGCGTATACCCAGTACTTC.

This clone was detected only once. CDR3 sequence reads: CASSSAGLQETQYF. As DNA, the CDR3 is TGTGCCAGCAGCTCAGCGGGCCTACAAGAGACCCAGTACTTC. The chain combines TRBV11-3 with TRBJ2-5, with D possibly being TRBD2 (6 bases). The CDR3 totals 14 residues. CDR1 and CDR2 from the germline V gene are SGHNT and YENEEA. V lost 4 bases, J lost 2 bases, and 11 bases lay in between. Looking up the rest from reference TRBV11-3 and TRBJ2-5 gives the full variable domain: EAGVVQSPRYKIIEKKQPVAFWCNPISGHNTLYWYLQNLGQGPELLIRYENEEAVDDSQLPKDRFSAERLKGVDSTLKIQPAELGDSAVYLCASSSAGLQETQYFGPGTRLLVL.

The sample holds one count of this clone. The rearrangement uses TRBV21-1 and TRBJ2-5; the tabulated D call, TRBD2, remains unverified against the DNA. TRBV21-1 is classified as a pseudogene. This CDR3 is 17 amino acids long. CDR3 DNA: TGTGCCAGCAGCAAAGGGGAGCGGGAGGGTTACCAAGAGACCCAGTACTTC. Amino acids: CASSKGEREGYQETQYF.

The rearrangement uses TRBV4-1 and TRBJ2-2, with TRBD1 matching over 9 bases. Germline lookup yields CDR1 MGHRA and CDR2 YSYEKL. The CDR3 extends over 16 amino acids. Trimming took 2 bases from V and 2 from J; bases not matched to a gene: 3. Here the CDR3 reads CASSQRTGDNTGELFF. In DNA form, the CDR3 reads TGCGCCAGCAGCCAACGGACAGGGGACAACACCGGGGAGCTGTTTTTT.

The chain employs TRBV9 and TRBJ2-2; 7 bases line up with TRBD2. V dropped 0 bases and J dropped 0; count of bases not matched to a gene: 5. The CDR3 totals 17 residues. Germline V CDR1 and CDR2: SGDLS, YYNGEE. In DNA form, the CDR3 reads TGTGCCAGCAGCGTAGCTATCAGCGGGACGAACACCGGGGAGCTGTTTTTT. Protein: CASSVAISGTNTGELFF. Based on the CDR3 plus reference TRBV9 and TRBJ2-2, the full variable domain is DSGVTQTPKHLITATGQRVTLRCSPRSGDLSVYWYQQSLDQGLQFLIQYYNGEERAKGNILERFSAQQFPDLHSELNLSSLELGDSALYFCASSVAISGTNTGELFFGEGSRLTVL.

The chain has TRBV28 and TRBJ2-7; 11 nucleotides line up with TRBD1. Germline CDR1 MDHEN, CDR2 SYDVKM. The CDR3 covers 17 residues. The J segment lost 5 bases and the V segment lost 4 bases, leaving 13 bases of the junction unmatched. The CDR3 DNA reads as TGTGCCAGCAGTTCCCTCAAACCCGGACAGGGGGCGCACGAGCAGTACTTC. Translation: CASSSLKPGQGAHEQYF.

V is TRBV29-1 and J is TRBJ1-5, with a tentative D call TRBD1 (6 bases). Germline CDR1 is SQVTM and CDR2 is ANQGSEA. CDR3 length: 16 amino acids. V lost 3 bases, J lost 7 bases, and 22 bases lay in between. CDR3 sequence: CSVDLLVRGMRQPQHF. For the CDR3, the DNA is TGCAGCGTTGACTTACTCGTTAGGGGGATGAGGCAGCCCCAGCATTTT.

This chain connects TRBV5-1 to TRBJ1-1; D might be TRBD1 (6 bases). The CDR3 loop spans 13 amino acids. The germline V gene encodes CDR1 SGHRS and CDR2 YFSETQ. V lost 7 bases and J 1 base, leaving 11 bases between the germline ends. The DNA of the CDR3 is TGCGCCAGCTTGGGACATTCGAACACTGAAGCTTTCTTT. Translated, it gives CASLGHSNTEAFF.

The chain couples TRBV11-2 to TRBJ2-2; 7 nucleotides match TRBD1. Germline-derived CDR1 and CDR2 are SGHAT and FQNNGV. Trimming at V came to 3 bases and at J to 2 bases, leaving 3 bases not matched to a gene. This CDR3 comprises 15 residues. CDR3 region: CASSFRDSNTGELFF. For the CDR3, the DNA is TGTGCCAGCAGCTTCCGGGACAGTAACACCGGGGAGCTGTTTTTT.

This clone was observed a handful of times. The chain joins TRBV6-1 to TRBJ2-3; no firm D call. Trimming removed 8 bases at V and 0 bases at J, with 12 bases between. CDR3 length: 14 amino acids. CDR1 is MNHNS, CDR2 SASEGT, per germline. CDR3 sequence: CASLSRWSTDTQYF. Here the CDR3 DNA reads TGTGCCAGCCTATCCCGCTGGAGCACAGATACGCAGTATTTT.

This clone was seen a few times. The J gene is TRBJ1-2, the V gene TRBV6-1, with a possible D match to TRBD1 (6 bases). Germline-derived CDR1 and CDR2 are MNHNS and SASEGT. V was clipped by 4 bases and J by 8 bases, with 14 bases between them. This CDR3 has 13 amino acids. The CDR3 sequence is CASSGQAAWGYTF. CDR3 nucleotides: TGTGCCAGCAGTGGACAGGCGGCATGGGGCTACACCTTC.

The CDR3 sequence is CASSPPRGSNEQFF. In DNA, the CDR3 is TGCGCCAGCAGCCCCCCAAGGGGGTCCAATGAGCAGTTCTTC. The chain couples TRBV4-1 to TRBJ2-1, with D possibly being TRBD1 (6 bases). Per the germline V gene, CDR1 is MGHRA and CDR2 is YSYEKL. The CDR3 length is 14 residues. V was shortened by 4 bases and J by 6 bases, with 13 bases between the two germline ends.

Of note for this clone: A read error may produce the germline difference seen at one junction end. V is TRBV9 and J is TRBJ1-1, with D hard to call. CDR1 is SGDLS, CDR2 YYNGEE, per germline. The CDR3 extends over 15 amino acids. CDR3 region: CASSPTGSRNIEAFF. CDR3 sequence (DNA): TGTGCCAGCAGCCCGACGGGATCTAGGAACATTGAAGCTTTCTTT.

The genes are TRBV7-2 and TRBJ2-3, with TRBD2 matching over 9 bases. CDR3 size: 18 residues. J lost 1 base, V lost 2 bases, and 10 bases had no gene match. Germline loops: CDR1 SGHTA, CDR2 FQGNSA. The CDR3 DNA reads as TGTGCCAGCAGCTTAACGTTTTCTGGCGGGGGGGGCACAGATACGCAGTATTTT. This codes for CASSLTFSGGGGTDTQYF.

The chain carries TRBV19 and TRBJ1-2, with 9 bases matching TRBD1. V was clipped by 3 bases and J by 13 bases; unmatched bases: 6. The CDR3 has 12 amino acids. CDR1 LNHDA and CDR2 SQIVND come from the germline V gene (reference sequence). CDR3 sequence: CASSIRDRVVTF. In nucleotides, the CDR3 is TGTGCCAGTAGTATCCGGGACAGGGTAGTCACCTTC.

The chain couples TRBV6-4 to TRBJ2-3, with a tentative D call TRBD1 (5 bases). The CDR3 totals 15 residues. Trimming shortened V by 5 bases and J by 0 bases, and 12 bases separated the two germline ends. The V gene's germline CDR1 is MRHNA and CDR2 SNTAGT. The CDR3 coding sequence is TGTGCCAGCAGTCCCCAGGGCAGAAGCACAGATACGCAGTATTTT. Residues: CASSPQGRSTDTQYF.

V usage is TRBV7-9 and J usage is TRBJ2-7; tentative D call: TRBD2 (6 bases). Looked up from germline, CDR1 is SEHNR and CDR2 is FQNEAQ (reference sequence). V shed 8 bases and J shed 3 bases, with 11 bases lying between them. The CDR3 runs to 12 residues. CDR3 bases: TGTGCCAGCGGAGGGGTCGGCTACGAGCAGTACTTC. Protein product: CASGGVGYEQYF.

The chain is built from TRBV5-4 and TRBJ2-1; 8 bases are a match to TRBD1. The CDR3 sequence is 14 residues long. Germline CDR1 SGHNT, CDR2 YYREEE (reference sequence). With V trimmed by 4 bases and J by 9 bases, 9 bases remained unmatched. The CDR3 loop reads CASSPGTGLSEQFF. CDR3 nucleotide sequence: TGTGCCAGCAGCCCCGGGACAGGCCTTAGTGAGCAGTTCTTC.

By sample share, this clone is medium-sized (0.01 to 0.1%). The V and J genes are TRBV19 and TRBJ2-7, with D possibly matching TRBD2 (6 bases). The CDR3 sequence is 15 residues long. Germline lookup yields CDR1 LNHDA and CDR2 SQIVND (reference sequence). With 5 bases removed from V and 0 bases from J, the gap between germline ends came to 14 bases. This chain's CDR3 is CASSRTILPSYEQYF. The CDR3, as DNA: TGTGCCAGTAGTCGGACTATCCTTCCCTCCTACGAGCAGTACTTC.

The chain couples TRBV6-5 to TRBJ2-1; D might be TRBD1 (6 bases). CDR1 is MNHEY and CDR2 is SVGAGI in the germline V gene. V was pared by 0 bases and J by 4 bases, with 13 bases between. The CDR3 length is 16 residues. CDR3 loop: CASSYSARGTYNEQFF. In DNA, the CDR3 is TGTGCCAGCAGTTACTCTGCCAGGGGCACTTACAATGAGCAGTTCTTC.

This clone has a handful of counts. V usage is TRBV13 and J usage is TRBJ2-3; 8 nucleotides align to TRBD2. CDR3 length: 15 amino acids. CDR1 PRHDT and CDR2 FYEKMQ come from the germline V gene (reference sequence). J lost 3 bases, V lost 1 base, and 3 bases had no gene match. The CDR3 DNA follows: TGTGCCAGCAGCTTAGCGGGAGGGCGGACAGATACGCAGTATTTT. Residues: CASSLAGGRTDTQYF.

The V gene is TRBV19, the J gene TRBJ2-3, with TRBD2 matching over 12 bases. J gave up 6 bases and V 2 bases, and 3 bases lay outside the gene matches. Germline CDR1 reads LNHDA; CDR2 reads SQIVND (reference sequence). This CDR3 has 15 residues. DNA for the CDR3: TGTGCCAGTAGTATAACTAGCGGGGGGCTGGATACGCAGTATTTT. Translation: CASSITSGGLDTQYF.

This clone was recorded a few times. This chain links TRBV27 with TRBJ2-7; maybe TRBD2 (7 bases). Germline-derived CDR1 and CDR2 are MNHEY and SMNVEV (reference sequence). This CDR3 has 15 residues. V shed 6 bases and J shed 3 bases, with 18 bases lying between them. The CDR3 protein is CASRAGAYLGYEQYF. CDR3 sequence (DNA): TGTGCCAGCAGGGCGGGGGCATACCTAGGCTACGAGCAGTACTTC.

The chain combines TRBV4-1 with TRBJ2-7; TRBD1 matches 7 bases. Germline CDR1 reads MGHRA; CDR2 reads YSYEKL. The CDR3 consists of 16 residues. V dropped 3 bases and J dropped 1; count of bases not matched to a gene: 9. The CDR3 loop is CASSHADRAKSYEQYF. CDR3 coding DNA: TGCGCCAGCAGCCATGCAGACAGGGCGAAGTCCTACGAGCAGTACTTC.

The chain combines TRBV16 with TRBJ2-7; 8 bases align to TRBD1. This CDR3 has 18 residues. Trimming removed 3 bases from V and 4 bases from J; junction bases left unmatched: 17. Germline V gives CDR1 KGHSY, CDR2 FQNENV. The CDR3 spells CASSQTTDRATPGYEQYF. CDR3 nucleotide sequence: TGTGCCAGCAGCCAGACCACGGACAGGGCTACACCCGGGTACGAGCAGTACTTC.

The genes are TRBV9 and TRBJ2-7; TRBD1 might be the D (5 bases). V lost 0 bases and J 4 bases, leaving 14 bases between the germline ends. The CDR3 extends over 15 amino acids. CDR1 is SGDLS, CDR2 YYNGEE, per germline. In DNA form, the CDR3 reads TGTGCCAGCAGCGTAGCCCCCCAGGGTAGTTACGAGCAGTACTTC. Protein sequence: CASSVAPQGSYEQYF.